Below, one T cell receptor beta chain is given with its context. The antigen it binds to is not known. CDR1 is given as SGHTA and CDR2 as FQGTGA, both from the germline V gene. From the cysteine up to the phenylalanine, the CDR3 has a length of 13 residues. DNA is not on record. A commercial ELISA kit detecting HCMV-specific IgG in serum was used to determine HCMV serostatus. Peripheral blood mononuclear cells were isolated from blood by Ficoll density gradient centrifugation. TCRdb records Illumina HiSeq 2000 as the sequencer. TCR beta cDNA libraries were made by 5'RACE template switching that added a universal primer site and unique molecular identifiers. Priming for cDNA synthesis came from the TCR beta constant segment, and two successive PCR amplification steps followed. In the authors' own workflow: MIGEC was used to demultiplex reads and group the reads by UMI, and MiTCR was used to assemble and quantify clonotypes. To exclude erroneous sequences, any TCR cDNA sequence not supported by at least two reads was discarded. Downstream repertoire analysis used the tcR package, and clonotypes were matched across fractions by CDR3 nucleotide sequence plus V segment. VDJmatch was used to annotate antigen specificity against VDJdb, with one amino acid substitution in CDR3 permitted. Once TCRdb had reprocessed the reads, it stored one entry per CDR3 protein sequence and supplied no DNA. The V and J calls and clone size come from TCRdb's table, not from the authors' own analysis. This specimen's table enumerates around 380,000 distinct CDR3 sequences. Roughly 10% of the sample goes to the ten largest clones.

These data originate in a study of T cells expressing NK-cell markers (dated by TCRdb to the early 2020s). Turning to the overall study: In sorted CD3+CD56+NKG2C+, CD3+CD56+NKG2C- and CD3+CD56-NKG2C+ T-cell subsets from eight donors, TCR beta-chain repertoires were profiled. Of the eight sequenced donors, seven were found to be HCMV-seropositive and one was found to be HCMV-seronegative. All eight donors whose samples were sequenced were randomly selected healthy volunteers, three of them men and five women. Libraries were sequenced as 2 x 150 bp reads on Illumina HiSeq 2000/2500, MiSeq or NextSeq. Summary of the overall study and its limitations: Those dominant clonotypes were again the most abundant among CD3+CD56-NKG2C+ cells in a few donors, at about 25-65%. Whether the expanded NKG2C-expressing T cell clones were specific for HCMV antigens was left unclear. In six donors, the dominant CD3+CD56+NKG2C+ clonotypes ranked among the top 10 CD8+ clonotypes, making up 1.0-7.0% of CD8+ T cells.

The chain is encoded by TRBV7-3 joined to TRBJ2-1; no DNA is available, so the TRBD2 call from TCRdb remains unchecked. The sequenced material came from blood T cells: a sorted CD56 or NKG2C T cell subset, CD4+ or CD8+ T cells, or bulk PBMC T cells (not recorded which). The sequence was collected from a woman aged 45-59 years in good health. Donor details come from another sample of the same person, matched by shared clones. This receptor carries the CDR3 CASSLARELEQFF. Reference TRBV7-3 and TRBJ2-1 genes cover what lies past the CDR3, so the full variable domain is GAGVSQTPSNKVTEKGKYVELRCDPISGHTALYWYRQSLGQGPEFLIYFQGTGAADDSGLPNDRFFAVRPEGSVSTLKIQRTERGDSAVYLCASSLARELEQFFGPGTRLTVL.